The rows below give T cell receptor beta chains drawn from one sample of a study of monozygotic twins with inflammatory bowel disease. TCRdb derives one entry per CDR3 protein from the 5' RACE reads, leaving out DNA. The sample shows about 380,000 distinct CDR3 sequences, and 2% to 3% sits with its ten largest clones. Sequencing used blood. The receptors shown here come from a human donor with ulcerative colitis or Crohn's disease, or a healthy co-twin of an affected twin (not recorded which). Each CDR3 is given with its conserved first and last residue.

v_gene	j_gene	len	CDR3aa
TRBV19	TRBJ2-7	17	CASSAGTGKKLSYEQYF
TRBV12-3/TRBV12-4	TRBJ2-5	16	CASSQRSATGWETQYF
TRBV18	TRBJ2-7	16	CASSPRRFSNTYEQYF
TRBV20-1	TRBJ2-5	14	CSARKQGAQETQYF
TRBV15	TRBJ2-7	14	CATSLFRGAYEQYF
TRBV20-1	TRBJ2-3	15	CSAGSGLLSTDTQYF
TRBV18	TRBJ1-2	14	CASSPKTGGGGYTF
TRBV12-3/TRBV12-4	TRBJ1-5	17	CASRTGQNPRGNQPQHF
TRBV2	TRBJ2-7	13	CASSNSLSYEQYF
TRBV6-1	TRBJ2-7	15	CASSITGTVSYEQYF
TRBV4-2	TRBJ2-1	16	CASSQVGQTSRNEQFF
TRBV9	TRBJ1-6	15	CASSPRQGGNFALHF